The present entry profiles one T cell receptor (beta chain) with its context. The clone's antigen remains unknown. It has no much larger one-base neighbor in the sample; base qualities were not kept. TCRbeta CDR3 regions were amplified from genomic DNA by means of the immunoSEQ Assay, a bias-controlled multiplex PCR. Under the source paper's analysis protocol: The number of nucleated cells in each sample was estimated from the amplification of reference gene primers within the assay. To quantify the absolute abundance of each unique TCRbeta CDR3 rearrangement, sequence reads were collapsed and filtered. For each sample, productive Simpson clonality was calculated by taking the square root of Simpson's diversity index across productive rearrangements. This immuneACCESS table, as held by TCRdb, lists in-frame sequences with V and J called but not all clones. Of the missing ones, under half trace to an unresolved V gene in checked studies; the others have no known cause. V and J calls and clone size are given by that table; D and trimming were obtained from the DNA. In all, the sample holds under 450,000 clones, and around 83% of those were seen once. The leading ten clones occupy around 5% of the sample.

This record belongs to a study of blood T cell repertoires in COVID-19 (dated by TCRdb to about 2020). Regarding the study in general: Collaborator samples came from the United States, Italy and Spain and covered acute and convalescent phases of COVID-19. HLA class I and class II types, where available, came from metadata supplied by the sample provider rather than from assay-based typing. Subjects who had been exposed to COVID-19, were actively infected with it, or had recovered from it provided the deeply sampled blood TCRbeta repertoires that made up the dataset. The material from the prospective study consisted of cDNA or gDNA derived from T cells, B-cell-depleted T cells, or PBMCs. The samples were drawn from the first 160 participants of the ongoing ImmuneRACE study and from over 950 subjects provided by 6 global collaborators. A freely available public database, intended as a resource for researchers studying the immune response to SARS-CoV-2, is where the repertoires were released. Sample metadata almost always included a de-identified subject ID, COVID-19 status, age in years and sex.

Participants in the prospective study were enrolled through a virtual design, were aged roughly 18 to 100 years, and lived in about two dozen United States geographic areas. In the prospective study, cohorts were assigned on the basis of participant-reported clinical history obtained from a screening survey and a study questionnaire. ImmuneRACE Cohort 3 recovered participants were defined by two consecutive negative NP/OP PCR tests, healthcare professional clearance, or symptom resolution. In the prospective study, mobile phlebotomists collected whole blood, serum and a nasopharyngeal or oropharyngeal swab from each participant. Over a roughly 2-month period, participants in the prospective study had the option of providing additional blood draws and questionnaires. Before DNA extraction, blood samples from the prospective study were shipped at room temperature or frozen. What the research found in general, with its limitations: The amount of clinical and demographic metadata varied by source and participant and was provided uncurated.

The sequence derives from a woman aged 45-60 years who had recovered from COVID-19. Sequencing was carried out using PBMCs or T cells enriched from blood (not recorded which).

The nucleotide sequence is TGTGCCAGCAGCCAGACAGGCCGGGCGGACAATGAGCAGTTCTTC. Its protein product is CASSQTGRADNEQFF. The sequence links TRBV3-1 (or the pseudogene TRBV3-2) to TRBJ2-1; a tentative D match to TRBD1 spans 6 bases. CDR1 LGHDT and CDR2 YNNKEL are derived from the germline V gene (reference sequence). Trimming removed 3 bases from V and 5 bases from J, leaving 14 bases between the germline ends. From the cysteine up to the phenylalanine, the CDR3 has a length of 15 residues. Here the CDR3 DNA is all that survives: 45 bases in frame from base 1.